A selection of T cell receptor beta chains follows, all from one sample in a study of identical twins. TCRdb passed the 5' RACE reads through MiXCR, listing each CDR3 protein once. Here the sample spans about 530,000 distinct CDR3 sequences, around 22% being singletons. The same sample was also studied in work on yellow fever vaccine responses in identical twins.

The sequencing sample was made of CD4+ T cells sorted from blood. Receptors originate from a young woman in good health. The CDR3 runs from the conserved cysteine through the conserved F or W. Fields, in order: V gene, J gene, clone size, D gene, CDR3 protein, CDR3 DNA. D genes are given only for firm matches. A clone size is listed for some rows: how often the clone was seen (once, few, many), or a class if it is expanded.

V: TRBV3-1; J: TRBJ2-3; size: few; D: TRBD2; CDR3: CASSPTTGLAGTDTQYF; DNA: TGTGCCAGCAGCCCAACCACCGGGCTAGCGGGGACAGATACGCAGTATTTT
V: TRBV3-1; J: TRBJ2-1; size: .; D: TRBD2; CDR3: CASSQPSGRKQFF; DNA: TGTGCCAGCAGCCAGCCTAGCGGGAGGAAGCAGTTCTTC
V: TRBV12-3/TRBV12-4; J: TRBJ2-5; size: .; D: .; CDR3: CASSLWRGAQETQYF; DNA: TGTGCCAGCAGTTTATGGAGGGGGGCTCAAGAGACCCAGTACTTC
V: TRBV25-1; J: TRBJ2-5; size: .; D: .; CDR3: CASTDLGETQYF; DNA: TGTGCCAGTACCGACCTGGGGGAGACCCAGTACTTC
V: TRBV3-1; J: TRBJ1-2; size: few; D: .; CDR3: CASSQGQSYGYTF; DNA: TGTGCCAGCAGCCAAGGTCAGAGCTATGGCTACACCTTC
V: TRBV5-8; J: TRBJ2-7; size: .; D: .; CDR3: CASSLALRSSYEQYF; DNA: TGTGCCAGCAGCTTGGCCTTGCGGAGCTCCTACGAGCAGTACTTC
V: TRBV27; J: TRBJ2-1; size: few; D: .; CDR3: CASSLKVRDEQFF; DNA: TGTGCCAGCAGTTTAAAGGTCCGGGATGAGCAGTTCTTC
V: TRBV9; J: TRBJ2-2; size: few; D: TRBD1; CDR3: CASSAGQVTGELFF; DNA: TGTGCCAGCAGCGCCGGACAGGTCACCGGGGAGCTGTTTTTT
V: TRBV6-6; J: TRBJ2-2; size: few; D: .; CDR3: CASSYLGGELFF; DNA: TGTGCCAGCAGTTATTTGGGTGGGGAGCTGTTTTTT
V: TRBV20-1; J: TRBJ2-3; size: .; D: .; CDR3: CSARTGASTDTQYF; DNA: TGCAGTGCTCGGACGGGGGCCAGCACAGATACGCAGTATTTT
V: TRBV5-1; J: TRBJ1-1; size: .; D: TRBD1; CDR3: CASSLWDSGAEAFF; DNA: TGCGCCAGCAGCTTATGGGACAGCGGTGCTGAAGCTTTCTTT
V: TRBV9; J: TRBJ1-2; size: few; D: .; CDR3: CASSVGGGPAYGYTF; DNA: TGTGCCAGCAGCGTAGGAGGGGGGCCCGCCTATGGCTACACCTTC
V: TRBV20-1; J: TRBJ2-7; size: .; D: .; CDR3: CSARDYPRPGYEQYF; DNA: TGCAGTGCTAGAGATTACCCTCGCCCAGGCTACGAGCAGTACTTC
V: TRBV12-3/TRBV12-4; J: TRBJ1-4; size: many; D: TRBD1; CDR3: CASSLLGTGNEKLFF; DNA: TGTGCCAGCAGTTTACTCGGGACAGGGAATGAAAAACTGTTTTTT
V: TRBV5-1; J: TRBJ2-1; size: many; D: TRBD2; CDR3: CASSLVGLAVYSSYNEQFF; DNA: TGCGCCAGCAGCTTGGTTGGGCTAGCGGTATACAGCTCCTACAATGAGCAGTTCTTC
V: TRBV7-9; J: TRBJ2-5; size: few; D: TRBD2; CDR3: CASSQTSGDQGTQYF; DNA: TGTGCCAGCAGCCAGACTAGCGGGGATCAAGGGACCCAGTACTTC
V: TRBV20-1; J: TRBJ2-2; size: .; D: TRBD2; CDR3: CSAPLAGGKAGELFF; DNA: TGCAGTGCCCCGCTAGCGGGAGGGAAGGCCGGGGAGCTGTTTTTT
V: TRBV3-1; J: TRBJ1-2; size: few; D: .; CDR3: CASSHGGVYGYTF; DNA: TGTGCCAGCAGCCACGGGGGTGTCTATGGCTACACCTTC
V: TRBV27; J: TRBJ2-7; size: .; D: TRBD2; CDR3: CASSPPGTSGRAGSYEQYF; DNA: TGTGCCAGCAGTCCCCCGGGGACTAGCGGGAGGGCGGGGTCCTACGAGCAGTACTTC